The 29 T cell receptor beta chains below all came from one sample that was sequenced in a study of cytomegalovirus exposure and HLA in healthy donors. Both 60 Vbeta primers and 13 Jbeta primers went into the PCR. Measured with immunoSEQ multiplex PCR; TCRdb has only the in-frame clones, and not every one. The sample carries 85,000 to 90,000 clones, less than 75% recorded once. Sequencing used PBMCs. These TCRs come from a man aged 30 to 39 in good health and CMV-seronegative.

This chain uses TRBV4-1 with TRBJ1-2, with D tentatively TRBD1 (5 bases). This CDR3 spans 16 amino acids. Germline CDR1 MGHRA, CDR2 YSYEKL. The V gene lost 2 bases and the J gene lost 0 bases, with 13 bases spanning the gap. The DNA for the CDR3 is TGCGCCAGCAGCCAAACGCCCGGGACTGCTAACTATGGCTACACCTTC. The encoded protein is CASSQTPGTANYGYTF.

In its sample, this clone was seen a few times. The J gene is TRBJ2-2, the V gene TRBV9; 11 bases line up with TRBD2. This CDR3 is 16 amino acids long. V lost 4 bases, J lost 2 bases, and 4 bases stayed unmatched. CDR1 is SGDLS and CDR2 is YYNGEE in the germline V gene. The CDR3: CASSQGLAVNTGELFF. The DNA of the CDR3 is TGTGCCAGCAGCCAGGGACTAGCGGTTAACACCGGGGAGCTGTTTTTT.

This clone has a single count. The chain carries TRBV7-2 and TRBJ2-5, with TRBD1 identical over 10 bases. Germline assignment: CDR1 SGHTA and CDR2 FQGNSA. This CDR3 has 15 amino acids. J lost 4 bases, V lost 0 bases, and 2 bases had no gene match. DNA for the CDR3: TGTGCCAGCAGCTTAGCGCGGGACAGGGGAGAGACCCAGTACTTC. Encoded protein: CASSLARDRGETQYF.

V is TRBV27 and J is TRBJ2-7; 10 nucleotides line up with TRBD1. The junction had 3 bases not matched to a gene; V was cut back by 3 bases and J by 4 bases. This CDR3 has 14 amino acids. Germline assignment: CDR1 MNHEY and CDR2 SMNVEV (reference sequence). DNA for the CDR3: TGTGCCAGCAGTTTTAAGGACAGGGGGTACGAGCAGTACTTC. This sequence encodes CASSFKDRGYEQYF.

Note on this clone: Its ends do not fully match the called genes, so a read error is possible. This sequence joins TRBV9 and TRBJ1-6, with TRBD1 identical over 7 bases. CDR1 is SGDLS, CDR2 YYNGEE, per germline. The CDR3 loop spans 14 amino acids. The CDR3 DNA follows: TGTGCCAGCAGCGCGGGACAGAACAATTCACTCCTCCACTTT. Its translation: CASSAGQNNSLLHF.

This chain uses TRBV5-1 with TRBJ2-2, with D uncertain. V was shortened by 5 bases and J by 0 bases, with 8 bases between the two germline ends. There are 14 residues in the CDR3. In germline, CDR1 is SGHRS, CDR2 YFSETQ. The CDR3 region is CASSRRTNTGELFF. CDR3 DNA sequence: TGCGCCAGCAGTCGGCGGACGAACACCGGGGAGCTGTTTTTT.

This clone has a handful of counts. The V call is TRBV10-2, the J call TRBJ1-1; TRBD1 matches 7 bases. J lost 2 bases, V lost 6 bases, and 9 bases had no gene match. The CDR3 loop spans 15 amino acids. Germline V gene sequence: CDR1 WSHSY, CDR2 SAAADI. In DNA, the CDR3 is TGCGCCAGCAGCTCCCGGACAGGACAAAACACTGAAGCTTTCTTT. As protein: CASSSRTGQNTEAFF.

The chain employs TRBV23-1 and TRBJ2-2; TRBD1 matches 7 bases. TRBV23-1 is given ORF status, its function remaining uncertain. CDR3 size: 17 residues. Trimming took 4 bases from V and 3 from J; bases not matched to a gene: 11. The CDR3 DNA sequence: TGCGCCAGCAGTCTAAGGGTTGTCGGACAGGACACCGGGGAGCTGTTTTTT. It yields the protein CASSLRVVGQDTGELFF.

The V and J genes are TRBV19 and TRBJ1-5, with 10 bases aligning to TRBD1. The CDR3 loop spans 15 amino acids. The J segment lost 5 bases and the V segment lost 5 bases, leaving 6 bases of the junction unmatched. Germline CDR1 is LNHDA and CDR2 is SQIVND (reference sequence). CDR3 amino acids: CASSYGTGVYQPQHF. CDR3 DNA sequence: TGTGCCAGTAGTTACGGGACAGGGGTGTATCAGCCCCAGCATTTT.

The rearrangement uses TRBV11-2 and TRBJ1-4, with no clear D. The CDR3 sequence is 14 residues long. Trimming cost V 2 bases and J 8 bases, with 12 bases left between them. Per germline, CDR1 SGHAT and CDR2 FQNNGV. The CDR3 DNA follows: TGTGCCAGCAGCTTACTCCCTTCGGGGGAAAAACTGTTTTTT. Its protein product is CASSLLPSGEKLFF.

V is TRBV29-1 and J is TRBJ1-1; D remains unclear. CDR3 length: 12 amino acids. The germline V gene encodes CDR1 SQVTM and CDR2 ANQGSEA. The V end was cut by 0 bases, the J end by 8 bases, with 10 bases between. DNA for the CDR3: TGCAGCGTTGAAGACAGCGGCTGGGAAGCTTTCTTT. Residues: CSVEDSGWEAFF. The full variable domain, completed using reference TRBV29-1 and TRBJ1-1, is SAVISQKPSRDICQRGTSLTIQCQVDSQVTMMFWYRQQPGQSLTLIATANQGSEATYESGFVIDKFPISRPNLTFSTLTVSNMSPEDSSIYLCSVEDSGWEAFFGQGTRLTVV.

V is TRBV2 and J is TRBJ2-2; perhaps TRBD2 as D (6 bases). V was trimmed by 7 bases and J by 5 bases, leaving 14 bases between them. CDR3 length: 14 amino acids. The V gene's germline CDR1 is SNHLY and CDR2 FYNNEI. CDR3: CASMWAGRTGELFF. The CDR3 DNA reads as TGTGCCAGCATGTGGGCAGGGAGGACCGGGGAGCTGTTTTTT. The full variable domain, with the rest looked up from reference TRBV2 and TRBJ2-2, is EPEVTQTPSHQVTQMGQEVILRCVPISNHLYFYWYRQILGQKVEFLVSFYNNEISEKSEIFDDQFSVERPDGSNFTLKIRSTKLEDSAMYFCASMWAGRTGELFFGEGSRLTVL.

The chain employs TRBV19 and TRBJ2-7; D remains unclear. Germline-derived CDR1 and CDR2 are LNHDA and SQIVND (reference sequence). CDR3 size: 14 residues. Trimming removed 3 bases from V and 7 bases from J, with 16 bases in between. The CDR3 region has the DNA TGTGCCAGTAGTATCGGCTATCAATCCGGGGAGCAGTACTTC. Translated: CASSIGYQSGEQYF.

In this sample, this clone turned up a few times. V is TRBV10-3 and J is TRBJ2-1; 7 bases fit TRBD1. The CDR3 is made up of 14 amino acids. The germline CDR1 and CDR2 sequences are ENHRY and SYGVKD. V was clipped by 4 bases and J by 8 bases; unmatched bases: 8. The DNA for the CDR3 is TGTGCCATCAGTGTCGGGACAGCAAACCATGAGCAGTTCTTC. Translation gives CAISVGTANHEQFF.

The chain combines TRBV6-1 with TRBJ1-3, with 8 bases aligning to TRBD1. CDR3 length: 15 residues. In germline, CDR1 is MNHNS, CDR2 SASEGT. The V segment lost 6 bases and the J segment 0 bases; nucleotides outside the gene matches: 4. Here the CDR3 reads CASRTGAISGNTIYF. Here the CDR3 DNA reads TGTGCCAGCAGGACAGGGGCCATCTCTGGAAACACCATATATTTT.

This chain connects TRBV27 to TRBJ1-1; TRBD1 matches 7 bases. The CDR3 spans 15 residues. Germline V CDR1 and CDR2: MNHEY, SMNVEV (reference sequence). V dropped 8 bases and J dropped 0; count of bases not matched to a gene: 9. CDR3 coding DNA: TGTGCCAGCGGATCAGGGGGACTCATGAACACTGAAGCTTTCTTT. This codes for CASGSGGLMNTEAFF.

The CDR3 DNA sequence: TGCGCCAGCAGCCACCCGACTAGCGGGAGCGACGAGCAGTACTTC. It yields the protein CASSHPTSGSDEQYF. The chain carries TRBV4-1 and TRBJ2-7; 12 bases match TRBD2. Germline V gene sequence: CDR1 MGHRA, CDR2 YSYEKL. V lost 3 bases, J lost 5 bases, and 5 bases stayed unmatched. The CDR3 runs 15 residues.

The J gene is TRBJ1-4, the V gene TRBV5-4; TRBD1 agrees at 8 bases. The CDR3 totals 17 residues. Germline V gene lookup returns CDR1 SGHNT and CDR2 YYREEE (reference sequence). V trimming: 2 bases; J trimming: 6 bases; junction bases outside the gene matches: 12. The DNA of the CDR3 is TGTGCCAGCAGCTTTCGGGGACCGGGACAGGCTTATGAAAAACTGTTTTTT. Amino acid sequence: CASSFRGPGQAYEKLFF.

This clone was picked up a small number of times. The chain links TRBV6-6 to TRBJ1-5, with 7 positions matching TRBD1. This CDR3 comprises 14 residues. CDR1 and CDR2 (germline): MNHNY, SVGAGI (reference sequence). The J segment lost 6 bases and the V segment lost 0 bases, leaving 2 bases of the junction unmatched. The CDR3 region has the DNA TGTGCCAGCAGTTACTCACAGGGGAGTCAGCCCCAGCATTTT. It is translated as CASSYSQGSQPQHF.

This chain connects TRBV6-1 to TRBJ2-2, with 12 bases lining up with TRBD2. Germline V CDR1 and CDR2: MNHNS, SASEGT. The CDR3 has 18 residues. V was pared by 2 bases and J by 6 bases, with 10 bases of the junction left unmatched. The DNA for the CDR3 is TGTGCCAGCAGTGAACTTGGGCTAGCGGGAGGGCTGTCCGGGGAGCTGTTTTTT. Protein: CASSELGLAGGLSGELFF.

The sample holds one count of this clone. This chain uses TRBV4-3 with TRBJ1-2; D gene unclear. The CDR3 extends over 15 amino acids. V was clipped by 4 bases and J by 3 bases, with 15 bases between them. Germline V gene sequence: CDR1 LGHNA, CDR2 YSLEER. The DNA of the CDR3 is TGCGCCAGCAGCCCCTCGCGGGTGCTGGACTATGGCTACACCTTC. Translated: CASSPSRVLDYGYTF.

The V gene is TRBV7-6, the J gene TRBJ2-2, with unresolved D. Germline V lookup: CDR1 SGHVS, CDR2 FNYEAQ. The length of the CDR3 is 13 residues. V lost 3 bases and J lost 1, with 3 bases in between. For the CDR3, the DNA is TGTGCCAGCAGCTTCTTGAACACCGGGGAGCTGTTTTTT. It translates to CASSFLNTGELFF.

The chain recombines TRBV7-3 with TRBJ2-5; 8 bases agree with TRBD2. Germline assignment: CDR1 SGHTA and CDR2 FQGTGA. The CDR3 spans 15 residues. Trimming cost V 1 base and J 1 base; bases outside gene matches: 2. CDR3 residues: CASSLKTSGQETQYF. CDR3 DNA sequence: TGTGCCAGCAGCTTAAAAACTAGCGGCCAAGAGACCCAGTACTTC. Full variable domain (rest looked up from reference TRBV7-3 and TRBJ2-5): GAGVSQTPSNKVTEKGKYVELRCDPISGHTALYWYRQSLGQGPEFLIYFQGTGAADDSGLPNDRFFAVRPEGSVSTLKIQRTERGDSAVYLCASSLKTSGQETQYFGPGTRLLVL.

The V call is TRBV7-3, the J call TRBJ2-2; D call uncertain. The V end was cut by 0 bases, the J end by 0 bases, with 8 bases between. CDR1 and CDR2 from the germline V gene are SGHTA and FQGTGA. The CDR3 consists of 16 residues. In DNA, the CDR3 is TGTGCCAGCAGCTTAACGGGCCCATCGAACACCGGGGAGCTGTTTTTT. Translated: CASSLTGPSNTGELFF.

The rearrangement links TRBV11-3 to TRBJ1-2; no clear D gene. Germline V gene data show CDR1 as SGHNT and CDR2 as YENEEA. Trimming removed 9 bases from V and 4 bases from J, with 6 bases in between. The CDR3 sequence is 10 residues long. The CDR3 protein is CASHGYGYTF. The CDR3 DNA reads as TGTGCCAGTCACGGCTATGGCTACACCTTC.

This chain joins TRBV15 and TRBJ2-2; D possibly corresponds to TRBD1 (6 bases). Germline V lookup: CDR1 LNHNV, CDR2 YYDKDF (reference sequence). V lost 3 bases, J lost 8 bases, and 16 bases lay in between. This CDR3 region has 15 residues. The CDR3 DNA reads as TGTGCCACCAGCAGTCCTAACAGGGATCAGGGGGAGCTGTTTTTT. Its translation is CATSSPNRDQGELFF.

CDR3: CASGRGLLDTQYF. CDR3 DNA sequence: TGTGCCAGCGGAAGGGGGCTGTTGGATACGCAGTATTTT. The chain uses TRBV11-3 and TRBJ2-3; 7 nucleotides line up with TRBD1. Germline lookup yields CDR1 SGHNT and CDR2 YENEEA. The junction had 8 bases not matched to a gene; V was cut back by 8 bases and J by 6 bases. The CDR3 has 13 residues.

The J gene is TRBJ2-3, the V gene TRBV7-8; 9 bases agree with TRBD2. Trimming at V came to 7 bases and at J to 4 bases, leaving 9 bases not matched to a gene. The germline V gene has CDR1 SGHVS and CDR2 FQNEAQ. CDR3 length: 15 amino acids. CDR3 protein: CASTLAGSGADTQYF. The CDR3 DNA reads as TGTGCCAGCACCCTAGCGGGGAGCGGGGCAGATACGCAGTATTTT.

V usage is TRBV27 and J usage is TRBJ1-2, with D hard to call. The germline V and J ends were trimmed by 1 base and 3 bases, with 12 bases remaining between them. Per the germline V gene, CDR1 is MNHEY and CDR2 is SMNVEV (reference sequence). The CDR3 has 15 residues. CDR3 DNA: TGTGCCAGCAGTTTATTTCCAGGTGATGACTATGGCTACACCTTC. It is translated as CASSLFPGDDYGYTF.